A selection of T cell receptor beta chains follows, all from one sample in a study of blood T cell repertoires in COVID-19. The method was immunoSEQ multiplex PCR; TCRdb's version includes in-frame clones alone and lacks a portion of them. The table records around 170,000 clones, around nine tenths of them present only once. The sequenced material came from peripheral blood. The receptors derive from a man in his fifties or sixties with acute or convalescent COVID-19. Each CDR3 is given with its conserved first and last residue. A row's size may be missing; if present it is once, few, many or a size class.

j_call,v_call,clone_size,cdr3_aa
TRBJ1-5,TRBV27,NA,CASSEGSSNQPQHF
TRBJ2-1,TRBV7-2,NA,CASSGTSGRNEQFF
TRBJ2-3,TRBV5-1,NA,CASSLAADTQYF
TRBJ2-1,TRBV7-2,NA,CASSLGGAALAGGNEQFF
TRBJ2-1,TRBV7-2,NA,CASSPTRQVGNEQFF
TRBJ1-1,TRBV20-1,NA,CSASQGTEAFF
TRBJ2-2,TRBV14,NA,CASSYDSRSNTGELFF
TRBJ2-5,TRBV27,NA,CASSSDRGETQYF
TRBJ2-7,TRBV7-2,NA,CASSLEASGTLYEQYF
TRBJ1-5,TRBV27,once,CASSLMAGEGINQPQHF
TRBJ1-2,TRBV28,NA,CASSSAGNPTFYGYTF
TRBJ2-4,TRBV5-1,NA,CASSLGETSGENIQYF
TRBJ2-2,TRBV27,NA,CASSLSLGRGGELFF
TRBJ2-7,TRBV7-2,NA,CASSLVGSLSSYEQYF
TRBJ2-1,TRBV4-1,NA,CASSPRGDSYNEQFF
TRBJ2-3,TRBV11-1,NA,CASSLFVDTQYF
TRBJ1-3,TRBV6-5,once,CASRPRYSSGNTIYF
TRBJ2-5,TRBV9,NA,CASSVQPGGSGETQYF
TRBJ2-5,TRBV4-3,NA,CASSQGRPPGETQYF
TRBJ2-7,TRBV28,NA,CASRPTGTGYYEQYF
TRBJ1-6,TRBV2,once,CASNRGYNSPLHF
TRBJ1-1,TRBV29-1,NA,CSVATGLNTEAFF
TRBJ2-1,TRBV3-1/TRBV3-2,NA,CASSQASFNEQFF
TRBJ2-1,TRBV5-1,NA,CASSLISGRAYNEQFF
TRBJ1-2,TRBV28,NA,CASSRGGGNYGYTF
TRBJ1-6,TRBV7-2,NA,CASSYRGSYNSPLHF
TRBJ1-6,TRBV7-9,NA,CASSQPPEKTPSYSPLHF
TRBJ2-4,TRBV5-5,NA,CASSSWTGGTQNIQYF
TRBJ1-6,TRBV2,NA,CASSKEQGGRSPLHF
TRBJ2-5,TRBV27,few,CASRPGLAGWETQYF
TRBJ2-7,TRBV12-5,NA,CASGRTDEQYF
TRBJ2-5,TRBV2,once,CASRTGQGVLGQETQYF
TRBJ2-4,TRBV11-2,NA,CASSSLRPGLAGTQYF
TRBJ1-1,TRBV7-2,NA,CASSSTPGQGDQAFF
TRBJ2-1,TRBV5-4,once,CASSLVSGSNEQFF
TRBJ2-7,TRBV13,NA,CASSHGLAEDEQYF
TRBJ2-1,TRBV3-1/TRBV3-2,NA,CASSPILPGQGRNEQFF
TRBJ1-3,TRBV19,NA,CASNPWATSSRRPFSGNTIYF
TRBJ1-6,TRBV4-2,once,CASSQDWHRRSPLHF
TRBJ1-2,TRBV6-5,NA,CASSYYGQGSNGYTF
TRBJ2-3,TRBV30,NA,CAWTSGFDTQYF
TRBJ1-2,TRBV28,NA,CASRAVIGAGGYGYTF
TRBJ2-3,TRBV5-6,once,CASSLAGTGYTDTQYF
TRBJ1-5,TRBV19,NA,CASSLGTGSQPQHF
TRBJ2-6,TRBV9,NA,CASSVVDYRAGANVLTF
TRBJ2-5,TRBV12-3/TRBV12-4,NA,CASRRDSQETQYF
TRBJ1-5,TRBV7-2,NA,CASSLYGQTFSNQPQHF